This paragraph covers one T cell receptor (beta chain) sequence. The target antigen is unknown. This record comes from a study of cytomegalovirus exposure and HLA in healthy donors. Study-wide context: In an earlier analysis, 90 million to 120 million unique TCR beta sequences were found from about 179 million T cells. Regarding the study as a whole: The study designated 150 to 200 TCR beta chains cytomegalovirus-associated. Indistinguishability led to the exclusion of some V segments, TRBV6-2 and TRBV6-3 included. The authors later found most CMV-associated TCR beta chains appeared HLA-restricted.

The V segment lost 1 base and the J segment 6 bases; nucleotides outside the gene matches: 11. The CDR3 covers 17 residues. Germline V gene sequence: CDR1 SGHTA, CDR2 FQGNSA. The PCR used 60 Vbeta and 13 Jbeta primers. Some clones are missing from TCRdb's copy, which holds only in-frame ones; the method was immunoSEQ multiplex PCR. The ten top clones account for roughly 0.7%, within a sample of 200,000 or so clones. This TCR derives from a boy between 10 and 17 years old in good health and CMV-seronegative. The sequenced sample consisted of PBMCs. The chain employs TRBV7-2 and TRBJ2-2; 7 bases map to TRBD2. CDR3 sequence reads: CASSLERSSGPSGELFF. The DNA of the CDR3 is TGTGCCAGCAGCTTAGAAAGGAGTAGCGGGCCCTCCGGGGAGCTGTTTTTT.